The text below deals with one T cell receptor beta chain. What it binds is unknown. The CDR3 runs to 18 residues. V was trimmed by 3 bases and J by 8 bases, leaving 25 bases between them. Germline values: CDR1 KGHDR, CDR2 SFDVKD. This sample stems from a study of T-cell reconstitution after alpha-beta-depleted transplantation in children. Study-level findings and limits: T cells produced anew were the main source of T-cell counts and diversity one year after transplant. In some patients, recipient T cells and intrathymic progenitors surviving conditioning explained high day-60 diversity.

Unique molecular identifiers were used to barcode this TCRbeta library. TCRdb called the PCR reads again in MiXCR, with one record for every CDR3 protein. The sample has about 400,000 distinct CDR3 sequences; about 17% are singletons. The sample here was PBMCs, mostly from graft donor cells, taken 360 days after TCRalphabeta/CD19-depleted stem cell transplant. The chain employs TRBV24-1 and TRBJ2-1, with D possibly being TRBD1 or TRBD2 (5 bases each). The receptor was isolated from a boy under two years old who had a stem cell transplant for Wiskott-Aldrich syndrome, so the T cells may come from the graft donor. CDR3 sequence (DNA): TGTGCCACCAGTGATCCGCCCGGCAGGGCAACCAGGGACGATGAGCAGTTCTTC. Translation gives CATSDPPGRATRDDEQFF.